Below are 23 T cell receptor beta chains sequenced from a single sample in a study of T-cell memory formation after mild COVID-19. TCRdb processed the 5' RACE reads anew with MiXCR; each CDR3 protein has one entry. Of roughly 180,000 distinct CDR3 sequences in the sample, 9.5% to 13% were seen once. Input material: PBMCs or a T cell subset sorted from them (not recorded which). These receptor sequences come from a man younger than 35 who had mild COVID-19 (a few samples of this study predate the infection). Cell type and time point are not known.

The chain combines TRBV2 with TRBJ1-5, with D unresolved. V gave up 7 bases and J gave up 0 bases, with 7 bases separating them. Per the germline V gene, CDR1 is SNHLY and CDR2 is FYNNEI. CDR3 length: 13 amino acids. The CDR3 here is CASKRDSNQPQHF. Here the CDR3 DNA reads TGTGCCAGCAAGCGAGATAGCAATCAGCCCCAGCATTTT.

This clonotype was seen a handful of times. Here the CDR3 reads CASSPGEVYEQYF. The CDR3 region has the DNA TGCGCCAGCAGCCCCGGGGAGGTCTACGAGCAGTACTTC. The chain carries TRBV5-1 and TRBJ2-7, with D maybe TRBD2 (6 bases). CDR1 SGHRS and CDR2 YFSETQ come from the germline V gene. The CDR3 has 13 residues. Trimming cost V 4 bases and J 3 bases, with 11 bases left between them.

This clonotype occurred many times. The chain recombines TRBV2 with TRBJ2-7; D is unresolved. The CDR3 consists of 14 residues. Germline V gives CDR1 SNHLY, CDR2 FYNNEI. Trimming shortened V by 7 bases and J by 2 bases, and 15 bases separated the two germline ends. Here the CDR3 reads CASKKGSAPYEQYV. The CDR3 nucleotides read TGTGCCAGCAAGAAAGGCTCAGCGCCCTACGAGCAGTACGTC.

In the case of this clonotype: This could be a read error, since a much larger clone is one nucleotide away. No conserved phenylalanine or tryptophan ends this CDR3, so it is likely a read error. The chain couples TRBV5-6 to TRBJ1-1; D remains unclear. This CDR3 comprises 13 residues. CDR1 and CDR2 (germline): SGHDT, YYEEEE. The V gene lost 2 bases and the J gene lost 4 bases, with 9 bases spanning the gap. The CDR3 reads CASSFSEGTEAFS. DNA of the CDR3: TGTGCCAGCAGCTTTTCTGAAGGCACTGAAGCTTTCTCT.

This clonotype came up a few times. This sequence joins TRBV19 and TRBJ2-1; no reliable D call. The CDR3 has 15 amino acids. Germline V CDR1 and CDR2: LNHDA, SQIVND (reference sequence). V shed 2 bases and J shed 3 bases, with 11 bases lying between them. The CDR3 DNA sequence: TGTGCCAGTAGTATACAGGCAGGATACTACAATGAGCAGTTCTTC. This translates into CASSIQAGYYNEQFF.

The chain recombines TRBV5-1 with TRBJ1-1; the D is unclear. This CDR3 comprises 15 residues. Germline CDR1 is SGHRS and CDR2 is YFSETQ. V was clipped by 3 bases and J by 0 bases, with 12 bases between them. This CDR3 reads CASSSDTGLNTEAFF. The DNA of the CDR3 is TGCGCCAGCAGCTCCGACACCGGGTTGAACACTGAAGCTTTCTTT.

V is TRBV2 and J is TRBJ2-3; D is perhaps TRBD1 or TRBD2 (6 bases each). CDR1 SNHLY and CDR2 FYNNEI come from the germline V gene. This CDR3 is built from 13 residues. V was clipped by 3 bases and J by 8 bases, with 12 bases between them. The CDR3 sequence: CASSDAPGATQYF. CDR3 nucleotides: TGTGCCAGCAGTGACGCACCGGGGGCTACGCAGTATTTT.

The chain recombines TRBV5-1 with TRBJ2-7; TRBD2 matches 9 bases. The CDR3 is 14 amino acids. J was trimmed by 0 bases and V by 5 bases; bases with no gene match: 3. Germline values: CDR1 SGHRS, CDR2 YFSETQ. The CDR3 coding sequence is TGCGCCAGCAGTGGGACTAGCCCCTCCTACGAGCAGTACTTC. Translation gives CASSGTSPSYEQYF.

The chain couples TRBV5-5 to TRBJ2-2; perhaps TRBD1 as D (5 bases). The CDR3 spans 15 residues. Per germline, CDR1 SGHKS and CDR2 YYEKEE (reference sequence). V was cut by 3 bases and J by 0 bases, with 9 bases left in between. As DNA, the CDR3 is TGTGCCAGCAGCTCCAGGGAATCGAACACCGGGGAGCTGTTTTTT. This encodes CASSSRESNTGELFF.

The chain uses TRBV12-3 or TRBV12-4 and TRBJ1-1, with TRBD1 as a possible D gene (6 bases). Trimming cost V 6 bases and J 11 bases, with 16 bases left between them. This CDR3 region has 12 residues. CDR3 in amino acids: CASRTQEGDAFF. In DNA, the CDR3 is TGTGCCAGCAGAACACAGGAGGGGGACGCTTTCTTT.

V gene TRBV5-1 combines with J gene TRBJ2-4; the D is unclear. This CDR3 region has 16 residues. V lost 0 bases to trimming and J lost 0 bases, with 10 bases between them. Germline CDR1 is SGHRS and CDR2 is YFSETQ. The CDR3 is CASSLGALIAKNIQYF. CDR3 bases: TGCGCCAGCAGCTTGGGAGCTCTAATAGCCAAAAACATTCAGTACTTC.

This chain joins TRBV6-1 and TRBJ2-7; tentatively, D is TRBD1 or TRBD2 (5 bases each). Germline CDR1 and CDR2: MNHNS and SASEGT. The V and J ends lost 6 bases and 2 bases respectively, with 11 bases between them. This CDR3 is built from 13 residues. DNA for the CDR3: TGTGCCAGCAGAAAGAGGGGCCCCTACGAGCAGTACTTC. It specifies CASRKRGPYEQYF.

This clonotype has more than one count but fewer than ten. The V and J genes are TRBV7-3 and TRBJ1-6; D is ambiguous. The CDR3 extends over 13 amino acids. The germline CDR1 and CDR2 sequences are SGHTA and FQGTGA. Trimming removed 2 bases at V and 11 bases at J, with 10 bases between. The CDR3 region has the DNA TGTGCCAGCAGCTTATCGGCGGCCGCACCCCTCCACTTT. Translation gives CASSLSAAAPLHF.

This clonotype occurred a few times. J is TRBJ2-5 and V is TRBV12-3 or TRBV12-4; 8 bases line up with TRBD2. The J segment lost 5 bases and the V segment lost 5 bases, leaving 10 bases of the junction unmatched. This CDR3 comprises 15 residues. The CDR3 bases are TGTGCCAGCAGTCCCCGGACTAGCCATTGGGAGACCCAGTACTTC. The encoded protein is CASSPRTSHWETQYF.

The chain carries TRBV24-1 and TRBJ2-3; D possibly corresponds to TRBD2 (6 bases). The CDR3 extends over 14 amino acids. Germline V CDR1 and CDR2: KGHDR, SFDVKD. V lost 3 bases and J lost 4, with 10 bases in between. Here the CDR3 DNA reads TGTGCCACCAGTGATCCGGGGGTGGCAGATACGCAGTATTTT. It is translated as CATSDPGVADTQYF.

DNA for the CDR3: TGCAGTGCCAGGCGGACAGGAGGCGTAGGCAATGAGCAGTTCTTC. This codes for CSARRTGGVGNEQFF. The rearrangement joins TRBV20-1 to TRBJ2-1; 7 bases map to TRBD1. The length of the CDR3 is 15 residues. V lost 6 bases to trimming and J lost 6 bases; unmatched junction nucleotides: 14. CDR1 is DFQATT and CDR2 is SNEGSKA in the germline V gene (reference sequence).

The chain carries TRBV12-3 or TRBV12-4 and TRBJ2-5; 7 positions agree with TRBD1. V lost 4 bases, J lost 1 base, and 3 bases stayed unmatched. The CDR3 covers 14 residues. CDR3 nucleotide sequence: TGTGCCAGCAGTTCACAGGGGCCCCAAGAGACCCAGTACTTC. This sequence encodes CASSSQGPQETQYF.

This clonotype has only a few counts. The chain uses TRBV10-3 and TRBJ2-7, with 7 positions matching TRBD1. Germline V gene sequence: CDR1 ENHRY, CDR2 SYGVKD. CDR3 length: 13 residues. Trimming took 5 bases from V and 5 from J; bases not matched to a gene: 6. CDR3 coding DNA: TGTGCCATCAGTCCCGGGACAGAAAACGAGCAGTACTTC. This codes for CAISPGTENEQYF.

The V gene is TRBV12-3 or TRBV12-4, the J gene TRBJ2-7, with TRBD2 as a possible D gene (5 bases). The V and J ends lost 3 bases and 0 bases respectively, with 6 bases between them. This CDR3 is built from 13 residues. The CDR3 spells CASSFSGSYEQYF. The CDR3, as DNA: TGTGCCAGCAGTTTCAGCGGCTCCTACGAGCAGTACTTC.

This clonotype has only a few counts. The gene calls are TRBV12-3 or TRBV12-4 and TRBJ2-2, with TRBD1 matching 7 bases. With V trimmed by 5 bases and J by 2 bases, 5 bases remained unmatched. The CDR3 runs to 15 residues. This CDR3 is CASSPWTGNTGELFF. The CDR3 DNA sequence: TGTGCCAGCAGTCCGTGGACAGGCAACACCGGGGAGCTGTTTTTT.

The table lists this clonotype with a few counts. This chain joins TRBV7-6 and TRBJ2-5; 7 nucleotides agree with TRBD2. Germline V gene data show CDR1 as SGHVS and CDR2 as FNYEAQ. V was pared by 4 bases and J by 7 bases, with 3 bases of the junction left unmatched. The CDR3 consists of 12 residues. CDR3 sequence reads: CASSSPSGTQYF. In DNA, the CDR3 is TGTGCCAGCAGCTCCCCTAGCGGGACCCAGTACTTC.

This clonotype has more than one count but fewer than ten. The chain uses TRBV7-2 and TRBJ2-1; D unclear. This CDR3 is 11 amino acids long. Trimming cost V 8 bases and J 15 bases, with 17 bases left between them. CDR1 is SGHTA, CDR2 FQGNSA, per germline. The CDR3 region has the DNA TGTGCCAGCGCCTCCTTAATGGTTCTGTTCTTC. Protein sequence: CASASLMVLFF.

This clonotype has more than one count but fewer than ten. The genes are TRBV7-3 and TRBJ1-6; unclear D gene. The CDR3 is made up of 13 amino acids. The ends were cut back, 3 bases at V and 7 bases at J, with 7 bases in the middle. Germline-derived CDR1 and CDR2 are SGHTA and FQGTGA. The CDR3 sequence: CASSLGMNSPLHF. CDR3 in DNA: TGTGCCAGCAGCTTGGGGATGAATTCACCCCTCCACTTT.